The TCR beta chain under discussion was sequenced for a study of T cells after yellow fever vaccination. Across the study: With SMART-Seq v4 Ultra Low Input, the fractions containing low cell numbers were prepared.

A few counts support this clonotype. Antigen unknown. V was trimmed by 8 bases and J by 6 bases, leaving 10 bases between them. This CDR3 region has 11 residues. Germline V lookup: CDR1 MNHNY, CDR2 SVGAGI (reference sequence). TCRdb re-analysed the 5' RACE reads in MiXCR, keeping a single row per CDR3 protein. Among 300,000 to 400,000 distinct CDR3 sequences listed, around 6.5% were seen once. General study results and limits: Once the booster was given, most primary-vaccination clones reappeared, at about 97% for CD4 and more than 85% for CD8.

The sample was PBMCs, taken 5 days after the yellow fever booster vaccination. The rearrangement uses TRBV6-6 and TRBJ1-2; D is unclear. This TCR was sampled from a man under 40 who received the YFV17D yellow fever vaccine. CDR3 loop: CASEADDGYTF. DNA for the CDR3: TGTGCCAGCGAGGCCGACGATGGCTACACCTTC.